This T cell receptor (beta chain) was sequenced for a study of T cell changes during pregnancy in multiple sclerosis. Germline CDR1 MNHEY, CDR2 SVGAGI. Trimming cost V 2 bases and J 2 bases, with 10 bases left between them. CDR3 length equals 14 residues. Assay: immunoSEQ multiplex PCR; the TCRdb copy retains only in-frame clones and omits some. In the table there are about 34,000 clones, 90% of which are singletons. The origin of this receptor is a female donor with multiple sclerosis, enrolled in a pregnancy study. The sample was CD8+ T cells from peripheral blood mononuclear cells, taken after pregnancy. The chain links TRBV6-5 to TRBJ2-7; TRBD2 is a possible D gene (6 bases). DNA for the CDR3: TGTGCCAGCAGTTACGGCGGGGCAACCTACGAGCAGTACTTC. Translating it yields CASSYGGATYEQYF.